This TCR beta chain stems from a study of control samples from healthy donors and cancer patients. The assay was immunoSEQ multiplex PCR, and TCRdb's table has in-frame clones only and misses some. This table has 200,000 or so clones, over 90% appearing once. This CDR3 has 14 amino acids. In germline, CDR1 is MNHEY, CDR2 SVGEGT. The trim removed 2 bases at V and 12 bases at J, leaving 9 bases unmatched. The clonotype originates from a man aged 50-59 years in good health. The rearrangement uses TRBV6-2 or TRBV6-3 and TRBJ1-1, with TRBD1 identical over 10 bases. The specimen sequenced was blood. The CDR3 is CASSYQGQGEKSFF. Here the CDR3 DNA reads TGTGCCAGCAGTTACCAAGGACAGGGGGAGAAGTCTTTCTTT.